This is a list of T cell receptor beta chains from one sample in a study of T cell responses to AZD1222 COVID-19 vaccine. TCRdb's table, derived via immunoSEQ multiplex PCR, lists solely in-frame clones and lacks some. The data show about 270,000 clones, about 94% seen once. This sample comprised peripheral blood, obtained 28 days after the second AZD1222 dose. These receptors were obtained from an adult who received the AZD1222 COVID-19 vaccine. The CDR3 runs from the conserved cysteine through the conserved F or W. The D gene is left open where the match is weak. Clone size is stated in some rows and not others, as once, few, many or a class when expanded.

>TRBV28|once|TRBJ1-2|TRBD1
TGTGCCAGCAGACGACAGGGTCAAGTACATGGCTACACCTTC
CASRRQGQVHGYTF
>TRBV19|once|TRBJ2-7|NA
TGTGCCAGTAATGGCGGGGTGGGTACCGAGCAGTACTTC
CASNGGVGTEQYF
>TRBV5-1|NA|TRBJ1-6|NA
TGCGCCAGCAGCTCCGAGGGGGGCTTAACTAATTCACCCCTCCACTTT
CASSSEGGLTNSPLHF
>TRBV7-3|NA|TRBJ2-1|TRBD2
TGTGCCAGCAGCTTAATCGGGACTAGCGGAAGCTCCTACAATGAGCAGTTCTTC
CASSLIGTSGSSYNEQFF
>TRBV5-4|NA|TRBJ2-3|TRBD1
TGTGCCAGCAGCCCGGGGGACAGGGGAACAGATACGCAGTATTTT
CASSPGDRGTDTQYF
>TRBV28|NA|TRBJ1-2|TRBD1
TGTGCCAGCAGTACCACAGTCGGCCAGGGGGTACGCTATGGCTACACCTTC
CASSTTVGQGVRYGYTF
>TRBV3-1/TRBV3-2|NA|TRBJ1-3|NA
TGTGCCAGCAGCCAAGTCCGGAGGGGAGTCCCCGGAAACACCATATATTTT
CASSQVRRGVPGNTIYF
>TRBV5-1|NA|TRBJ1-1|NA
TGCGCCAGCAGCCGCCGGCAGGAGAACACTGAAGCTTTCTTT
CASSRRQENTEAFF
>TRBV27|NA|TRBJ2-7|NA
TGTGCCAGCAGTGGGACGGAACTTTACGAGCAGTACTTC
CASSGTELYEQYF
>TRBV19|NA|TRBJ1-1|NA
TGTGCCAGTAGTATAGTGTTCCGGGGCGCGAGGACTGAAGCTTTCTTT
CASSIVFRGARTEAFF
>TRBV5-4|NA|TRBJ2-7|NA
TGTGCCAGCAGCCGGGGAGGGGGTAGCCGGCGCTACGAGCAGTACTTC
CASSRGGGSRRYEQYF
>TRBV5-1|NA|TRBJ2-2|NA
TGCGCCAGCAGCCCTGGGACACCGAACACCGGGGAGCTGTTTTTT
CASSPGTPNTGELFF
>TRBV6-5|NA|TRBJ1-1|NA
TGTGCCAGCACCAAGGACTGGAACACTGAAGCTTTCTTT
CASTKDWNTEAFF
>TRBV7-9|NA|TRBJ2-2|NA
TGTGCCAGCAGCTTCGGGCCGGCGAGCACCGGGGAGCTGTTTTTT
CASSFGPASTGELFF
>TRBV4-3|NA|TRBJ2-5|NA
TGCGCCAGCAGCCAAGTTCCTATCCAGAGGGCCGGTGAGACCCAGTACTTC
CASSQVPIQRAGETQYF